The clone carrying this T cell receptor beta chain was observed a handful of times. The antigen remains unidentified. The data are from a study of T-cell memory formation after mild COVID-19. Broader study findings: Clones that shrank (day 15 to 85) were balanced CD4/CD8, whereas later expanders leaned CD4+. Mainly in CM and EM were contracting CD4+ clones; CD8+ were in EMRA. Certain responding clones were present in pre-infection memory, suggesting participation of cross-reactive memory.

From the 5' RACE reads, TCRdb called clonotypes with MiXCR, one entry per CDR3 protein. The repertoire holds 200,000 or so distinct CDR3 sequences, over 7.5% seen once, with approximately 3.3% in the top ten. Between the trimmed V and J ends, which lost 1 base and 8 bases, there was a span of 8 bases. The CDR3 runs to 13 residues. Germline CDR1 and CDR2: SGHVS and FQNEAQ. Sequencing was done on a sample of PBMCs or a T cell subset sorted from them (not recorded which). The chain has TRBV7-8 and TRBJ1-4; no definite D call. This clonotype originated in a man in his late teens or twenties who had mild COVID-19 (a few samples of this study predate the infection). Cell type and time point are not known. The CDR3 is CASSLVGHEKLFF. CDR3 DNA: TGTGCCAGCAGCTTAGTGGGCCACGAAAAACTGTTTTTT.